The rows below give T cell receptor beta chains drawn from one sample of a study of T cells of healthy individuals. Each CDR3 protein is one row after TCRdb ran MiXCR on the 5' RACE reads. The table shows 95,000 to 100,000 distinct CDR3 sequences, with 15% to 20% occurring only once. The receptors were sampled from a human donor in good health. The CDR3 runs from the conserved cysteine through the conserved F or W. The D gene is left open where the match is weak. Clone size, where shown, is once, few, many, or a class for clones that have expanded.

V	D	J	size	CDR3	DNA
TRBV18	.	TRBJ1-1	many	CASSFGGRRTEAFF	TGTGCCAGCTCATTTGGGGGTCGGCGTACTGAAGCTTTCTTT
TRBV11-2	.	TRBJ2-1	few	CASRRPSSGNEQFF	TGTGCCAGCAGACGACCCTCTAGTGGGAATGAGCAGTTCTTC
TRBV19	.	TRBJ1-5	many	CASSSQGNQPQHF	TGTGCCAGTAGTTCCCAGGGGAATCAGCCCCAGCATTTT
TRBV28	.	TRBJ2-1	.	CASSFTGSLTQFF	TGTGCCAGCAGTTTCACCGGGAGCCTTACCCAGTTCTTC
TRBV6-2/TRBV6-3	.	TRBJ1-5	.	CASSSGRDHSNQPQHF	TGTGCCAGCAGCTCCGGACGGGACCATAGCAATCAGCCCCAGCATTTT
TRBV28	.	TRBJ2-6	.	CASSLNRPSSGANVLTF	TGTGCCAGCAGTTTAAACAGGCCGAGCTCTGGGGCCAACGTCCTGACTTTC
TRBV6-2/TRBV6-3	.	TRBJ1-6	few	CASSYSSYRRPNSPLHF	TGTGCCAGCAGTTACTCGAGTTACAGGCGGCCTAATTCACCCCTCCACTTT
TRBV11-2	.	TRBJ2-7	.	CASSPRALNDEQYF	TGTGCCAGCAGCCCGCGGGCCCTAAACGACGAGCAGTACTTC
TRBV10-2	TRBD2	TRBJ2-1	few	CASRARVSGDPNNEQFF	TGCGCCAGCAGGGCGAGGGTTAGCGGGGATCCTAACAATGAGCAGTTCTTC
TRBV5-1	.	TRBJ1-2	few	CASSLDPPYGYTF	TGCGCCAGCAGCTTGGATCCACCCTATGGCTACACCTTC
TRBV27	.	TRBJ1-1	.	CASSLRGGNTEAFF	TGTGCCAGCAGTTTAAGGGGGGGGAACACTGAAGCTTTCTTT
TRBV18	.	TRBJ1-2	.	CASSPSGTIYGYTF	TGTGCCAGCTCACCATCCGGGACTATCTATGGCTACACCTTC
TRBV7-9	.	TRBJ1-4	.	CASSRGYGEKLFF	TGTGCCAGCAGCAGGGGTTACGGTGAAAAACTGTTTTTT
TRBV7-2	.	TRBJ1-5	many	CASSLVRGQPQHF	TGTGCCAGCAGCTTAGTTCGGGGGCAGCCCCAGCATTTT
TRBV29-1	TRBD2	TRBJ2-7	few	CSVPGLAGEQYF	TGCAGCGTCCCCGGACTAGCGGGTGAGCAGTACTTC
TRBV7-2	.	TRBJ2-7	.	CASNFKPDSSYEQYF	TGTGCCAGCAACTTCAAACCGGACAGCTCCTACGAGCAGTACTTC
TRBV6-5	.	TRBJ2-1	many	CASSYGSIAVPGNEQFF	TGTGCCAGCAGTTACGGGTCAATAGCGGTCCCAGGCAATGAGCAGTTCTTC
TRBV7-9	.	TRBJ1-2	few	CASSAPGYGYTF	TGTGCCAGCAGCGCCCCGGGCTATGGCTACACCTTC
TRBV7-2	.	TRBJ2-3	few	CASSLGLGRTDTQYF	TGTGCCAGCAGCTTAGGCCTAGGTCGCACAGATACGCAGTATTTT
TRBV6-2/TRBV6-3	TRBD2	TRBJ2-3	many	CASSSGGATDTQYF	TGTGCCAGCAGTAGCGGGGGGGCCACAGATACGCAGTATTTT
TRBV7-3	.	TRBJ2-1	many	CASSLQSGLTSNEQFF	TGTGCCAGCAGCCTTCAAAGTGGGTTGACCTCCAATGAGCAGTTCTTC
TRBV18	TRBD1	TRBJ2-7	few	CASSGQASSYEQYF	TGTGCCAGCTCAGGACAGGCGAGCTCCTACGAGCAGTACTTC
TRBV10-3	.	TRBJ2-1	.	CAISLGASYNEQFF	TGTGCCATCAGTCTGGGGGCATCCTACAATGAGCAGTTCTTC
TRBV29-1	.	TRBJ2-3	many	CSVEGGGRGTDTQYF	TGCAGCGTTGAAGGGGGGGGGCGCGGCACAGATACGCAGTATTTT
TRBV15	.	TRBJ2-7	.	CATSSEYEQYF	TGTGCCACCAGCAGCGAATACGAGCAGTACTTC
TRBV20-1	.	TRBJ2-3	many	CSARDTRADTQYF	TGCAGTGCTAGAGATACTAGAGCAGATACGCAGTATTTT
TRBV11-2	.	TRBJ2-1	.	CASSAYSGAYNEQFF	TGTGCCAGCAGCGCATATAGCGGCGCCTACAATGAGCAGTTCTTC
TRBV27	TRBD1	TRBJ1-1	many	CASSFGTGKGTEAFF	TGTGCCAGCAGTTTTGGGACAGGGAAGGGGACTGAAGCTTTCTTT
TRBV6-1	.	TRBJ1-1	many	CASRDMNTEAFF	TGTGCCAGCAGGGACATGAACACTGAAGCTTTCTTT
TRBV2	TRBD1	TRBJ2-3	few	CASSTGRADTQYF	TGTGCCAGCTCGACAGGGCGCGCAGATACGCAGTATTTT
TRBV7-9	.	TRBJ1-2	.	CASSPYRGGYNF	TGTGCCAGCAGCCCCTATCGAGGTGGCTACAACTTC
TRBV4-1	.	TRBJ2-2	.	CASSPREGTGELFF	TGCGCCAGCAGCCCTCGAGAGGGCACCGGGGAGCTGTTTTTT
TRBV7-2	TRBD1	TRBJ1-2	few	CASSTGARDGYTF	TGTGCCAGCAGCACAGGGGCCAGGGATGGCTACACCTTC
TRBV4-2	TRBD1	TRBJ1-2	.	CASSDDRGLNGYTF	TGTGCCAGCAGCGACGACAGGGGGCTGAATGGCTACACCTTC
TRBV28	.	TRBJ2-2	few	CASSLTRGPNTGELFF	TGTGCCAGCAGTTTAACTAGGGGACCGAACACCGGGGAGCTGTTTTTT
TRBV6-5	TRBD2	TRBJ2-7	few	CASSYFPSRGGIQEQYF	TGTGCCAGCAGTTACTTCCCCTCCCGCGGGGGAATCCAAGAGCAGTACTTC
TRBV18	.	TRBJ1-1	.	CASSPNSHTEAFF	TGTGCCAGCTCACCAAACAGTCACACTGAAGCTTTCTTT
TRBV7-2	TRBD2	TRBJ2-1	.	CASSLAASGSPNEQFF	TGTGCCAGCAGCTTAGCGGCTAGCGGGAGTCCCAATGAGCAGTTCTTC
TRBV29-1	TRBD2	TRBJ2-4	.	CSVVGGSVKNIQYF	TGCAGCGTTGTTGGCGGGAGCGTCAAAAACATTCAGTACTTC
TRBV6-5	TRBD2	TRBJ2-5	few	CATTPGRLADQETQYF	TGTGCCACCACCCCCGGTCGACTAGCGGATCAAGAGACCCAGTACTTC
TRBV20-1	.	TRBJ2-5	few	CSARPRQETQYF	TGCAGTGCTAGGCCAAGACAAGAGACCCAGTACTTC
TRBV29-1	.	TRBJ1-2	many	CSVEGQGGPKAGYGYTF	TGCAGCGTTGAAGGGCAGGGAGGTCCTAAGGCTGGCTATGGCTACACCTTC
TRBV4-3	.	TRBJ2-2	.	CASSQVMRTGELFF	TGCGCCAGCAGCCAAGTAATGCGTACCGGGGAGCTGTTTTTT
TRBV20-1	.	TRBJ1-1	.	CSAPVSSEAFF	TGCAGTGCCCCCGTGTCATCCGAAGCTTTCTTT
TRBV6-2/TRBV6-3	.	TRBJ1-2	few	CASSFGPNYGYTF	TGTGCCAGCAGTTTCGGCCCTAACTATGGCTACACCTTC
TRBV3-1	TRBD1	TRBJ2-7	.	CASSHTDRSGEQYF	TGTGCCAGCAGCCATACGGACAGGTCAGGAGAGCAGTACTTC